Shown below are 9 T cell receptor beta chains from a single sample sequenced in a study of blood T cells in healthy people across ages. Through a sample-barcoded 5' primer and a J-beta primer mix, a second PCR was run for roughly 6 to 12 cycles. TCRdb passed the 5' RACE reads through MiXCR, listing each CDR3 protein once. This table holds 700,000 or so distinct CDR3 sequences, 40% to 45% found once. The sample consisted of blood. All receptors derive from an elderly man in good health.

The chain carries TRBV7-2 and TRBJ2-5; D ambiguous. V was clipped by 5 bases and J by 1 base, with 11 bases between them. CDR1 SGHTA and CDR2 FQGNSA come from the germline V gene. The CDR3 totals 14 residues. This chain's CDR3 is CASSHPAPQETQYF. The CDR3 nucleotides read TGTGCCAGCAGCCACCCCGCCCCCCAAGAGACCCAGTACTTC.

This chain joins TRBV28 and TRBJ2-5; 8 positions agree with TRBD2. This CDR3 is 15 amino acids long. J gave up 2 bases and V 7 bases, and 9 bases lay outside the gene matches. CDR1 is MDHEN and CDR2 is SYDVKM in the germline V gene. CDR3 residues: CASNFGAGEQETQYF. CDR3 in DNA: TGTGCCAGCAACTTCGGAGCGGGAGAACAAGAGACCCAGTACTTC.

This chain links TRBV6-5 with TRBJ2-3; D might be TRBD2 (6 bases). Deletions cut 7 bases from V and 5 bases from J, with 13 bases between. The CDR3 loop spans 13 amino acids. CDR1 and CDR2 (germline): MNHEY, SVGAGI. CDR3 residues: CASNYAGKDTQYF. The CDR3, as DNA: TGTGCCAGCAATTATGCGGGGAAAGATACGCAGTATTTT.

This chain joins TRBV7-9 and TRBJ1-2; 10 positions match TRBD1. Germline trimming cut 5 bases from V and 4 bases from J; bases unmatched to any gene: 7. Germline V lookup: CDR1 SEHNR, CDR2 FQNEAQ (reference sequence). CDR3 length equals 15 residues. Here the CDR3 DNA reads TGTGCCAGCAGCCCCAGACAGGGGGCACGCTATGGCTACACCTTC. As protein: CASSPRQGARYGYTF.

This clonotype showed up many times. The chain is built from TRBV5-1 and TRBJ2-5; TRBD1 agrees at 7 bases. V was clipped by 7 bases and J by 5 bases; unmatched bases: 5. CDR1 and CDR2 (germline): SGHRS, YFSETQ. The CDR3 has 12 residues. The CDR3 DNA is TGCGCCAGCGGACAGGATTCGGAGACCCAGTACTTC. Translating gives CASGQDSETQYF.

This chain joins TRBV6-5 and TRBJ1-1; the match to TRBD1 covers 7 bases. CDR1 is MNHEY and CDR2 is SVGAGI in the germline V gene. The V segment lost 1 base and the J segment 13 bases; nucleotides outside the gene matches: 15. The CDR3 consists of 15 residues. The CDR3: CASSYLNSRTGGHFF. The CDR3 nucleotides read TGTGCCAGCAGTTACTTAAACTCTCGGACAGGCGGCCATTTCTTT.

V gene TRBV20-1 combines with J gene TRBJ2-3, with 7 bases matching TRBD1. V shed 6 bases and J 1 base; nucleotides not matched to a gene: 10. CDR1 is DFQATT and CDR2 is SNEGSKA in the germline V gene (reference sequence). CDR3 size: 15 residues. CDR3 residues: CSAGAGGLGTDTQYF. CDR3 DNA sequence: TGCAGTGCAGGCGCAGGGGGATTGGGCACAGATACGCAGTATTTT.

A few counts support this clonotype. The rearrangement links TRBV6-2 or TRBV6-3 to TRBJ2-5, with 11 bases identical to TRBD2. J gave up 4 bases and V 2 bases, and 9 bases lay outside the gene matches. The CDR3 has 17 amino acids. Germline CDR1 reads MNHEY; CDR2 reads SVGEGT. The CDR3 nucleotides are TGTGCCAGCAGTTACCCACTTAGCGGGGGGGATCGAGAGACCCAGTACTTC. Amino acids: CASSYPLSGGDRETQYF.

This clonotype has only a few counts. The CDR3 region is CASSSQDTLTDTQYF. CDR3 bases: TGTGCCAGCAGCTCCCAGGATACCCTCACAGATACGCAGTATTTT. The gene calls are TRBV7-6 and TRBJ2-3; D is unclear. V dropped 4 bases and J dropped 2 bases, with 13 bases sitting between them. The CDR3 extends over 15 amino acids. Germline CDR1 and CDR2: SGHVS and FNYEAQ.